These 5 T cell receptor beta chains share one sample of origin, sequenced in a study of human T cells and chemical hapten exposure. TCRdb fed the RACE reads into MiXCR, producing one record per CDR3 protein. This sample yields about 380,000 distinct CDR3 sequences, of which about 4.8% are seen a single time; 2% to 2.5% belongs to the top ten. Stated time point: patch test 1, 2 weeks after DPC sensitization. The treatment was: therapeutic diphenylcyclopropenone sensitization with weekly scalp DPC. Sequencing was performed on whole blood, taken in connection with sensitization to the hapten diphenylcyclopropenone (DPC). These receptor sequences come from a woman in her fifties or sixties with alopecia areata. Some clones in this sample may be carry-over from other donors' samples.

In this sample, this clonotype turned up many times. This chain links TRBV18 with TRBJ1-1; TRBD1 matches at 10 bases. After removal of 7 bases from V and 6 bases from J, the junction contained 20 bases not matched to a gene. The CDR3 runs 18 residues. Germline values: CDR1 KGHSH, CDR2 LQKENI. The CDR3 spells CASFPIQPGQGTLAEAFF. In DNA form, the CDR3 reads TGTGCCAGCTTCCCGATCCAACCGGGACAGGGGACCCTCGCTGAAGCTTTCTTT.

This clonotype was counted at least ten times. The rearrangement links TRBV5-5 to TRBJ2-2, with D possibly matching TRBD2 (6 bases). The CDR3 runs 15 residues. Trimming pared 6 bases from V and 5 bases from J, leaving 17 bases between. Germline V gene data show CDR1 as SGHKS and CDR2 as YYEKEE (reference sequence). The DNA of the CDR3 is TGTGCCAGCACCTTCGAGGGGAGGTTAACCGGGGAGCTGTTTTTT. Amino acid sequence: CASTFEGRLTGELFF.

In its sample, this clonotype was seen a few times. The J gene is TRBJ1-2, the V gene TRBV12-3 or TRBV12-4, with D possibly TRBD1 on 6 matching bases. This CDR3 has 16 amino acids. The V and J ends lost 5 bases and 9 bases respectively, with 25 bases between them. The CDR3 DNA follows: TGTGCCAGCAGTCCTACAGGGAGGGGGTCGGCTACTAGCTACACCTTC. Protein: CASSPTGRGSATSYTF.

This clonotype was counted between two and nine times. J is TRBJ1-2 and V is TRBV5-5; 9 positions match TRBD1. V was pared by 4 bases and J by 8 bases, with 6 bases of the junction left unmatched. Per the germline V gene, CDR1 is SGHKS and CDR2 is YYEKEE (reference sequence). The CDR3 consists of 13 residues. The CDR3 reads CASSRGTGRGYTF. In DNA form, the CDR3 reads TGTGCCAGCAGCCGAGGGACAGGGCGAGGCTACACCTTC.

CDR3 nucleotide sequence: TGTGCCAGCAGTGTAAGGGAGGCATTAACAGATACGCAGTATTTT. The encoded protein is CASSVREALTDTQYF. The V gene is TRBV2, the J gene TRBJ2-3, with a possible D match to TRBD2 (6 bases). Germline V gene lookup returns CDR1 SNHLY and CDR2 FYNNEI. This CDR3 region has 15 residues. The germline V and J ends were trimmed by 4 bases and 3 bases, with 14 bases remaining between them.